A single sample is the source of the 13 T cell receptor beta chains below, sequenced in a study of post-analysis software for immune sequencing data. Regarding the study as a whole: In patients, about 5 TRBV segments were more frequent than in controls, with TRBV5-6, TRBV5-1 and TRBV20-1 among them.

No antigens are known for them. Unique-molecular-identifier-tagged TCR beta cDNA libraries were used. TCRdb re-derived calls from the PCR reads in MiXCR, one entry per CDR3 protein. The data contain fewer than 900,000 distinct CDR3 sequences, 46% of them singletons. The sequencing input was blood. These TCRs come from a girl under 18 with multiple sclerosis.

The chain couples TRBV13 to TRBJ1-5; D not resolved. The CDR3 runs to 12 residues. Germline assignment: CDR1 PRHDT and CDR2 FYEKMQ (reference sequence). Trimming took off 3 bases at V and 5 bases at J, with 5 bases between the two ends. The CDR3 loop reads CASSFEDQPQHF. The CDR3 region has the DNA TGTGCCAGCAGCTTCGAGGATCAGCCCCAGCATTTT.

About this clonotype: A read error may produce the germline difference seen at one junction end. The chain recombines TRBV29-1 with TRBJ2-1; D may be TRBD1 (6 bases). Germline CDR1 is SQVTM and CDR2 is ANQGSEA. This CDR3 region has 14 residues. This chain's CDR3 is CSVDSRGSYNEQCF. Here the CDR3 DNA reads TGCAGCGTTGACAGCAGGGGCTCCTACAATGAGCAGTGCTTC.

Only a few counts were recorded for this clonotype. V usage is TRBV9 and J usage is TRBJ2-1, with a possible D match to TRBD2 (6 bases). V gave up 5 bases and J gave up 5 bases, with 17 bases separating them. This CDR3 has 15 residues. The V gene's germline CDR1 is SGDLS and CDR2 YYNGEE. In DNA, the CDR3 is TGTGCCAGCAGGGCGGGACTTCAAGGAAACAATGAGCAGTTCTTC. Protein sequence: CASRAGLQGNNEQFF.

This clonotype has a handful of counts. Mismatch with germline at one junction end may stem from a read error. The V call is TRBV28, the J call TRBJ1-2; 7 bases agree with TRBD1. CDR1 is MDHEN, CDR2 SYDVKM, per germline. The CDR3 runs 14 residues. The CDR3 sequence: CASSQGGVIYGYTF. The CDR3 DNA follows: TGTGCTAGCAGTCAAGGGGGCGTAATCTATGGCTACACCTTC.

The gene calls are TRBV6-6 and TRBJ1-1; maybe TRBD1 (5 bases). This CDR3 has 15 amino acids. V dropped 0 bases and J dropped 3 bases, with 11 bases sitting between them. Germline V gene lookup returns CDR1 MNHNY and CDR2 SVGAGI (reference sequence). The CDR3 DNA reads TGTGCCAGCAGTTACTCGACAGTGGGGGACACTGAAGCTTTCTTT. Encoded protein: CASSYSTVGDTEAFF.

The CDR3 loop is CASERESTDTQYF. The CDR3 DNA reads as TGTGCCAGCGAGCGGGAGAGCACAGATACGCAGTATTTT. The V call is TRBV12-3 or TRBV12-4, the J call TRBJ2-3; TRBD2 matches at 8 bases. With 8 bases clipped from V and 0 bases from J, the junction kept 1 base outside the gene matches. The CDR3 runs to 13 residues.

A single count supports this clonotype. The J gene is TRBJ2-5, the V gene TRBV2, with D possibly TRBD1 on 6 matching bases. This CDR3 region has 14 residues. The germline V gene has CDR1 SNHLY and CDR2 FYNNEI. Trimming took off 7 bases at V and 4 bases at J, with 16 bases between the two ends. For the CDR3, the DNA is TGTGCCAGCAAGGGGGTTAGGGAGTCAGAGACCCAGTACTTC. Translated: CASKGVRESETQYF.

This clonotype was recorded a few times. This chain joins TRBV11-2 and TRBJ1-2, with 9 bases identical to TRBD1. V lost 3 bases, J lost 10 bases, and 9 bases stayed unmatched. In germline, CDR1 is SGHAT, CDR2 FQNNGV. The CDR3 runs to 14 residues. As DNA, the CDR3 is TGTGCCAGCAGCTTCCCCGGACAGGGGAGCACCTACACCTTC. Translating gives CASSFPGQGSTYTF.

CDR3 protein: CASSTGTGTTYEQYF. The CDR3 nucleotides read TGCGCCAGCAGCACTGGTACCGGGACGACCTACGAGCAGTACTTC. The chain carries TRBV5-1 and TRBJ2-7; D tentatively fits TRBD1 or TRBD2 (5 bases each). The CDR3 is 15 amino acids. Deletions cut 4 bases from V and 2 bases from J, with 16 bases between. Per the germline V gene, CDR1 is SGHRS and CDR2 is YFSETQ.

CDR3 amino acids: CTTANSNQPQHF. The DNA for the CDR3 is TGTACCACCGCGAATAGCAATCAGCCCCAGCATTTT. This chain joins TRBV27 and TRBJ1-5; D is unresolved. There are 12 residues in the CDR3. Germline V gives CDR1 MNHEY, CDR2 SMNVEV (reference sequence).

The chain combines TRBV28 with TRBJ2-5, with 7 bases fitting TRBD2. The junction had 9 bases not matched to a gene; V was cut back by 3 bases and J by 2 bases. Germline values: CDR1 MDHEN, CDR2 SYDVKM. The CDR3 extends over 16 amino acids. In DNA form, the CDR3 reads TGTGCCAGCAGTTTGCGGGGTTTCGGGGGGCAAGAGACCCAGTACTTC. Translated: CASSLRGFGGQETQYF.

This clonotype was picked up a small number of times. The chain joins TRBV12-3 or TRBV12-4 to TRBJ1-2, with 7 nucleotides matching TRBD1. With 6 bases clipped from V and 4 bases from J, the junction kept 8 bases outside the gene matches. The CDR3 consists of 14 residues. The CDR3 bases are TGTGCCAGCAGAGAAACAGGGGCGGGCTATGGCTACACCTTC. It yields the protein CASRETGAGYGYTF.

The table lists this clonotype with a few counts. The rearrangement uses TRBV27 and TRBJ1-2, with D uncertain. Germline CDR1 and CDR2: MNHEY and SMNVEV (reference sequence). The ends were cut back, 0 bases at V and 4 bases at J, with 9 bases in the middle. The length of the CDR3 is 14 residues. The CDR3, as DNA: TGTGCCAGCAGTTTATCGAGCACGTTCTATGGCTACACCTTC. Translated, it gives CASSLSSTFYGYTF.